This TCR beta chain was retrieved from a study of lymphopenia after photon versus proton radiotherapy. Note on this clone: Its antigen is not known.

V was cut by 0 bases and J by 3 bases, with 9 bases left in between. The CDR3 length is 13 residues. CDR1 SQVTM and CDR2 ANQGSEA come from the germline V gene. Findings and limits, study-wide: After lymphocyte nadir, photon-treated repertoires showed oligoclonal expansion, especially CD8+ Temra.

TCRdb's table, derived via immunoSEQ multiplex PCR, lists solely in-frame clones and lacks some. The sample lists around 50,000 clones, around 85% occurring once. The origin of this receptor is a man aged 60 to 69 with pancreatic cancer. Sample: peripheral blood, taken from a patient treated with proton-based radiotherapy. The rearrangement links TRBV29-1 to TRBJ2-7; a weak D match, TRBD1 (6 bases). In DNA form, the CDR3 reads TGCAGCGTTGAAGATCAGGGGAACTACGAGCAGTACTTC. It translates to CSVEDQGNYEQYF.